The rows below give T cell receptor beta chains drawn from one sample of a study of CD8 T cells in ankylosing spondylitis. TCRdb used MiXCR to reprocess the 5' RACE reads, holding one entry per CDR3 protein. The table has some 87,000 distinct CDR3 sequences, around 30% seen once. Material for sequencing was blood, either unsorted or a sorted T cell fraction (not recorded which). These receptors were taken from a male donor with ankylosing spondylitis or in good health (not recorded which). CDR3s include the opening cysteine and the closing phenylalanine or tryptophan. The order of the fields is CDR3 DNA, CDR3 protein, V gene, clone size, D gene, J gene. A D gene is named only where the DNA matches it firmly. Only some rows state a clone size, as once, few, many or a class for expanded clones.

DNA: TGCGCCAGCAGCTTAGGACAGGCCCCTGCAACTAATGAAAAACTGTTTTTT
CDR3: CASSLGQAPATNEKLFF
V: TRBV5-1
size: -
D: TRBD1
J: TRBJ1-4

DNA: TGTGCCAGCAGTTTAAAGGGGAGAAACACTGAAGCTTTCTTT
CDR3: CASSLKGRNTEAFF
V: TRBV27
size: few
D: -
J: TRBJ1-1

DNA: TGTGCCAGCAGCCTCTCAGAAGGCGGTGAGCAGTTCTTC
CDR3: CASSLSEGGEQFF
V: TRBV7-3
size: -
D: -
J: TRBJ2-1

DNA: TGTGCCAGCTCATCCTCAACAGGGGCGGCTTACGAGCAGTACTTC
CDR3: CASSSSTGAAYEQYF
V: TRBV18
size: few
D: TRBD1
J: TRBJ2-7

DNA: TGCGCCAGCAGCTTTGTCGGCCCCGGCATAGATACGCAGTATTTT
CDR3: CASSFVGPGIDTQYF
V: TRBV5-1
size: -
D: -
J: TRBJ2-3

DNA: TGTGCCAGCTCACCGGGACAGGGTAACACTGAAGCTTTCTTT
CDR3: CASSPGQGNTEAFF
V: TRBV18
size: many
D: TRBD1
J: TRBJ1-1

DNA: TGTGCCAGCAGTTTCAGACTAGCGTCCCATGAGCAGTTCTTC
CDR3: CASSFRLASHEQFF
V: TRBV12-3/TRBV12-4
size: few
D: TRBD2
J: TRBJ2-1

DNA: TGTGCCAGCAGGAACGAAGTGGGCACAGATACGCAGTATTTT
CDR3: CASRNEVGTDTQYF
V: TRBV5-4
size: -
D: -
J: TRBJ2-3

DNA: TGCGCCAGCAGCTTGGCCGAACTAGCGGGCTACGAGCAGTACTTC
CDR3: CASSLAELAGYEQYF
V: TRBV5-1
size: many
D: TRBD2
J: TRBJ2-7

DNA: TGCAGTGCTAGAGATGGGCTGTATGAAGCTTTCTTT
CDR3: CSARDGLYEAFF
V: TRBV20-1
size: -
D: -
J: TRBJ1-1

DNA: TGTGCCAGCAGTCGGACAGCTTACAATGAGCAGTTCTTC
CDR3: CASSRTAYNEQFF
V: TRBV12-3/TRBV12-4
size: -
D: -
J: TRBJ2-1

DNA: TGCGCCAGCAGCCTAACCGGGACGACTGCCTACGAGCAGTACTTC
CDR3: CASSLTGTTAYEQYF
V: TRBV5-1
size: -
D: -
J: TRBJ2-7

DNA: TGCGCCAGCAGATCTGTAGCGGGAGCGGTCCAAGAGACCCAGTACTTC
CDR3: CASRSVAGAVQETQYF
V: TRBV5-1
size: -
D: TRBD2
J: TRBJ2-5

DNA: TGTGCCACCAGTGACCCTAGCGGGGGGTTCACAGATACGCAGTATTTT
CDR3: CATSDPSGGFTDTQYF
V: TRBV24-1
size: -
D: TRBD2
J: TRBJ2-3

DNA: TGTGCCTGGAGTCCAACGACGACGGTGGGAGCTTTCTTT
CDR3: CAWSPTTTVGAFF
V: TRBV30
size: -
D: -
J: TRBJ1-1